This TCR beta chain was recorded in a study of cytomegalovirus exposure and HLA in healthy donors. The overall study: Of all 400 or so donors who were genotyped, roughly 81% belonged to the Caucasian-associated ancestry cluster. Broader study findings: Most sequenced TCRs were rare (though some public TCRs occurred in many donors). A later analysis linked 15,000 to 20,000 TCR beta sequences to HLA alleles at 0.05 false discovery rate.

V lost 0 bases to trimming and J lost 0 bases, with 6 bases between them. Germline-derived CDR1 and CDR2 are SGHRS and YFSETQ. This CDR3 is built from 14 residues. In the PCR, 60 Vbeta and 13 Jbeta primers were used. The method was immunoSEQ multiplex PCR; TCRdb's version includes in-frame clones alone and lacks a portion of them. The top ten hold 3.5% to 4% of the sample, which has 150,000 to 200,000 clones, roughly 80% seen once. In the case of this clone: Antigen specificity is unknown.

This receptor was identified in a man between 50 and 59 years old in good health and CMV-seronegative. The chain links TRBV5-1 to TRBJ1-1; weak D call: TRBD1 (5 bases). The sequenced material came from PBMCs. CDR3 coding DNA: TGCGCCAGCAGCTTGGAGGGGATGAACACTGAAGCTTTCTTT. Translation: CASSLEGMNTEAFF. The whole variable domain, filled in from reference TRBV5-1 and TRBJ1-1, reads KAGVTQTPRYLIKTRGQQVTLSCSPISGHRSVSWYQQTPGQGLQFLFEYFSETQRNKGNFPGRFSGRQFSNSRSEMNVSTLELGDSALYLCASSLEGMNTEAFFGQGTRLTVV.